The 15 T cell receptor beta chains presented below share a single source sample, sequenced in a study of T cell responses to AZD1222 COVID-19 vaccine (dated by TCRdb to 2020 to 2022). The library was obtained by the immunoSEQ multiplex PCR assay. TCRdb limited this immuneACCESS table to in-frame rearrangements with V and J called. A share of clones is missing; checked studies link under half to unresolved V genes, and the rest is unexplained. The sample table contains fewer than 110,000 clones; only one count was recorded for roughly 87% of them. The ten most abundant clones make up 16% of the sample. What the time point label conveys for this sample: baseline before first vaccination. The sample was peripheral blood, taken on day 0 of AZD1222 vaccination. The receptors derive from an adult in good health.

The chain uses TRBV29-1 and TRBJ2-1; D may be TRBD1 (5 bases). Germline V gene lookup returns CDR1 SQVTM and CDR2 ANQGSEA. Trimming cost V 5 bases and J 6 bases, with 14 bases left between them. There are 13 residues in the CDR3. The CDR3 bases are TGCAGCGTTTCCAGGGTAATGATCAATGAGCAGTTCTTC. Its protein product is CSVSRVMINEQFF.

This clone was detected only once. The chain uses TRBV28 and TRBJ1-6; the D gene is possibly TRBD1 (5 bases). V gave up 1 base and J gave up 5 bases, with 9 bases separating them. Per the germline V gene, CDR1 is MDHEN and CDR2 is SYDVKM. This CDR3 has 15 amino acids. This CDR3 reads CASSLSGGNNSPLHF. The CDR3 region has the DNA TGTGCCAGCAGTTTATCGGGGGGAAATAATTCACCCCTCCACTTT.

This sequence joins TRBV30 and TRBJ2-5; 14 bases match TRBD2. Germline-derived CDR1 and CDR2 are GTSNPN and SVGIG (reference sequence). J was trimmed by 4 bases and V by 1 base; bases with no gene match: 8. The CDR3 length is 17 residues. The CDR3: CAWSAPRLAGGRETQYF. CDR3 DNA: TGTGCCTGGAGTGCCCCCCGACTAGCGGGAGGGCGAGAGACCCAGTACTTC. Variable domain in full (rest from reference TRBV30 and TRBJ2-5): SQTIHQWPATLVQPVGSPLSLECTVEGTSNPNLYWYRQAAGRGLQLLFYSVGIGQISSEVPQNLSASRPQDRQFILSSKKLLLSDSGFYLCAWSAPRLAGGRETQYFGPGTRLLVL.

This chain joins TRBV3-1 (or the pseudogene TRBV3-2) and TRBJ1-2; D is unresolved. This CDR3 has 15 amino acids. V shed 4 bases and J shed 4 bases, with 16 bases lying between them. The germline V gene encodes CDR1 LGHDT and CDR2 YNNKEL (reference sequence). The CDR3 DNA reads as TGTGCCAGCAGCCCCTGGACGGCCTCGGGCTATGGCTACACCTTC. It is translated as CASSPWTASGYGYTF.

The chain recombines TRBV5-8 with TRBJ1-2; D might be TRBD1 (6 bases). Deletions cut 2 bases from V and 5 bases from J, with 16 bases between. This CDR3 has 15 residues. Germline V gives CDR1 SGHTS, CDR2 YDEGEE. The CDR3 spells CASSFKIGGDYGYTF. The DNA of the CDR3 is TGTGCCAGCAGCTTTAAAATCGGGGGCGATTATGGCTACACCTTC.

The rearrangement links TRBV3-1 (or the pseudogene TRBV3-2) to TRBJ1-3; D unclear. The CDR3 spans 15 residues. Trimming took off 0 bases at V and 1 base at J, with 7 bases between the two ends. The germline CDR1 and CDR2 sequences are LGHDT and YNNKEL (reference sequence). CDR3 sequence reads: CASSQDSSSGNTIYF. Written as DNA, the CDR3 is TGTGCCAGCAGCCAAGATTCGTCTTCTGGAAACACCATATATTTT.

The gene calls are TRBV28 and TRBJ2-5, with a tentative D call TRBD1 (6 bases). The germline gives CDR1 MDHEN, CDR2 SYDVKM. The CDR3 is 15 amino acids. V gave up 4 bases and J gave up 5 bases, with 17 bases separating them. The CDR3 protein is CASSSPPTRGETQYF. The CDR3 DNA reads as TGTGCCAGCAGTTCTCCACCAACTAGGGGGGAGACCCAGTACTTC. Drawing the rest from reference TRBV28 and TRBJ2-5, the complete variable domain is DVKVTQSSRYLVKRTGEKVFLECVQDMDHENMFWYRQDPGLGLRLIYFSYDVKMKEKGDIPEGYSVSREKKERFSLILESASTNQTSMYLCASSSPPTRGETQYFGPGTRLLVL.

This chain uses TRBV2 with TRBJ2-5; no firm D call. V lost 3 bases and J lost 5, with 10 bases in between. The germline gives CDR1 SNHLY, CDR2 FYNNEI. CDR3 length: 13 residues. CDR3 region: CASSDGSVETQYF. The CDR3 DNA sequence: TGTGCCAGCAGTGATGGCAGCGTGGAGACCCAGTACTTC.

The V call is TRBV6-1, the J call TRBJ2-6; D is unresolved. V was pared by 6 bases and J by 2 bases, with 8 bases between. The V gene's germline CDR1 is MNHNS and CDR2 SASEGT. The CDR3 length is 14 residues. The CDR3 sequence: CASSHVAGANVLTF. DNA for the CDR3: TGTGCCAGCAGCCACGTGGCTGGGGCCAACGTCCTGACTTTC.

This clone showed up just once. The V call is TRBV7-9, the J call TRBJ2-1; D might be TRBD2 (5 bases). Trimming took 5 bases from V and 4 from J, leaving 12 bases between them. The germline gives CDR1 SEHNR, CDR2 FQNEAQ (reference sequence). The CDR3 loop spans 14 amino acids. CDR3: CASSPSRTYNEQFF. In nucleotides, the CDR3 is TGTGCCAGCAGCCCCTCGCGGACTTACAATGAGCAGTTCTTC. The full variable domain, in which reference TRBV7-9 and TRBJ2-1 provide the parts outside the CDR3, is DTGVSQNPRHKITKRGQNVTFRCDPISEHNRLYWYRQTLGQGPEFLTYFQNEAQLEKSRLLSDRFSAERPKGSFSTLEIQRTEQGDSAMYLCASSPSRTYNEQFFGPGTRLTVL.

V and J are TRBV27 and TRBJ1-5; D gene ambiguous. Germline V gene lookup returns CDR1 MNHEY and CDR2 SMNVEV (reference sequence). This CDR3 contains 12 residues. Trimming took 3 bases from V and 4 from J, leaving 4 bases between them. In nucleotides, the CDR3 is TGTGCCAGCAGTTTCCCAAATCAGCCCCAGCATTTT. Translated: CASSFPNQPQHF.

This chain connects TRBV29-1 to TRBJ2-7; 8 bases are a match to TRBD1. Germline assignment: CDR1 SQVTM and CDR2 ANQGSEA. The CDR3 has 13 amino acids. V was clipped by 4 bases and J by 1 base; unmatched bases: 3. CDR3 DNA sequence: TGCAGCGTTGCCCAGGGGGCTTCCTACGAGCAGTACTTC. Protein sequence: CSVAQGASYEQYF.

V usage is TRBV28 and J usage is TRBJ2-6; no definite D call. Germline-derived CDR1 and CDR2 are MDHEN and SYDVKM. The CDR3 consists of 13 residues. Deletions cut 6 bases from V and 0 bases from J, with 3 bases between. The CDR3 spells CASSDSGANVLTF. The CDR3 region has the DNA TGTGCCAGCAGCGACTCTGGGGCCAACGTCCTGACTTTC.

This clone was found once. J is TRBJ2-3 and V is TRBV20-1; D is perhaps TRBD2 (6 bases). Germline lookup yields CDR1 DFQATT and CDR2 SNEGSKA (reference sequence). V was cut by 8 bases and J by 5 bases, with 8 bases left in between. CDR3 length: 10 residues. CDR3 loop: CSSGEDTQYF. The CDR3 coding sequence is TGCAGTTCGGGAGAAGATACGCAGTATTTT.

This rearrangement joins TRBV2 to TRBJ1-5; 7 positions agree with TRBD1. The CDR3 contains 15 residues. The V segment lost 5 bases and the J segment 0 bases; nucleotides outside the gene matches: 4. Germline V gene sequence: CDR1 SNHLY, CDR2 FYNNEI. The CDR3 coding sequence is TGTGCCAGCAGTCCGGGACAGCCTAGCAATCAGCCCCAGCATTTT. This gives the protein CASSPGQPSNQPQHF.